This T cell receptor beta chain is from a study of T cells in Graves' hyperthyroidism and ophthalmopathy. The source material, RNA transcripts, was used to amplify TCR beta CDR3 regions. Using the HTBI primer set, a first-round RT-PCR was run on the TCR CDR3. TCRdb used MiXCR to reprocess the multiplex PCR reads, holding one entry per CDR3 protein. The sample has about 500,000 distinct CDR3 sequences; roughly a sixth are singletons. There are 16 residues in the CDR3. J was trimmed by 0 bases and V by 5 bases; bases with no gene match: 6. The germline V gene has CDR1 SGHAT and CDR2 FQNNGV. The TCR was taken from a woman aged 18 to 35 with Graves' hyperthyroidism. The chain carries TRBV11-2 and TRBJ2-1, with TRBD1 identical over 8 bases. Sequencing was done on a sample of blood. This CDR3 reads CASSRGTGYSYNEQFF. The CDR3 DNA sequence: TGTGCCAGCAGCCGAGGGACAGGCTACTCCTACAATGAGCAGTTCTTC.